Listed below are T cell receptor beta chains from one sample, sequenced in a study of blood T cell repertoires in COVID-19. Sequencing was performed with immunoSEQ multiplex PCR; in TCRdb, only in-frame clones are kept and a portion is missing. Among approximately 480,000 clones listed, 89% were seen once. Source material: peripheral blood. Receptor source: a man aged 18 to 29 with COVID-19, enrolled during active disease. The CDR3 runs from the conserved cysteine through the conserved F or W. D genes are given only for firm matches. Size is stated for part of the rows, as once, few or many counts, or as a class when the clone is expanded.

TRBD2	.	TRBV7-9	16	TRBJ2-1	CASSLTLAGEGNEQFF	TGTGCCAGCAGCCTAACTCTAGCGGGGGAGGGAAATGAGCAGTTCTTC
.	.	TRBV15	14	TRBJ1-4	CATSSGQYNEKLFF	TGTGCCACCAGCAGTGGGCAGTATAATGAAAAACTGTTTTTT
.	.	TRBV2	12	TRBJ2-1	CASRRGYNEQFF	TGTGCCAGCAGGCGGGGATACAATGAGCAGTTCTTC
.	.	TRBV7-3	14	TRBJ2-3	CASSQGLNTDTQYF	TGTGCCAGCAGCCAAGGACTGAACACAGATACGCAGTATTTT
.	.	TRBV11-3	13	TRBJ2-7	CASTHREMYEQYF	TGTGCCAGCACCCACAGGGAAATGTACGAGCAGTACTTC
TRBD2	few	TRBV7-8	16	TRBJ2-2	CASSPRLAGVTGELFF	TGTGCCAGCAGCCCTAGACTAGCGGGGGTTACCGGGGAGCTGTTTTTT
.	.	TRBV27	15	TRBJ1-2	CASSSQSRANYGYTF	TGTGCCAGCAGTTCCCAATCCCGAGCTAACTATGGCTACACCTTC
TRBD2	.	TRBV30	15	TRBJ2-7	CALNLGAGGPLGQYF	TGTGCCTTAAATTTGGGAGCGGGAGGCCCCCTCGGGCAGTACTTC
.	.	TRBV24-1	11	TRBJ2-7	CATSATYEQYF	TGTGCCACCAGTGCTACGTACGAGCAGTACTTC
TRBD1	.	TRBV4-1	18	TRBJ2-5	CASSQDGWGQGEVETQYF	TGCGCCAGCAGCCAAGATGGGTGGGGACAGGGGGAAGTTGAGACCCAGTACTTC
TRBD2	once	TRBV11-3	16	TRBJ2-7	CASSSPGTSVPYEQYF	TGTGCCAGCAGCTCCCCCGGGACTAGCGTCCCCTACGAGCAGTACTTC
.	.	TRBV11-2	16	TRBJ2-3	CASSASLGAGTDTQYF	TGTGCCAGCAGCGCCTCACTGGGGGCGGGCACAGATACGCAGTATTTT
TRBD1	.	TRBV15	16	TRBJ1-1	CATSWKTGGMNTEAFF	TGTGCCACCAGCTGGAAAACAGGGGGCATGAACACTGAAGCTTTCTTT
TRBD2	.	TRBV6-5	16	TRBJ2-1	CASSYSTPASGNEQFF	TGTGCCAGCAGTTACTCCACTCCTGCTAGCGGGAATGAGCAGTTCTTC